This T cell receptor (beta chain) was retrieved from a study of shared clonotypes between healthy human individuals. Trimming stripped 3 bases from V and 3 bases from J, with 6 bases between. This CDR3 comprises 13 residues. Looked up from germline, CDR1 is SGDLS and CDR2 is YYNGEE. Sequencing used immunoSEQ multiplex PCR; TCRdb keeps in-frame clones, though not all of them. This table has 950,000 to 1,300,000 clones, about 75% appearing once. The chain is built from TRBV9 and TRBJ1-4, with no clear D. The sequence came from a man between 18 and 29 years old in good health. The material sequenced was memory CD4+ T cells sorted from blood. Subset here: CD45RA-negative fraction. CDR3 bases: TGTGCCAGCAGCGGTGTGGCTAATGAAAAACTGTTTTTT. This encodes CASSGVANEKLFF. The complete variable domain, with remaining parts taken from reference TRBV9 and TRBJ1-4, reads DSGVTQTPKHLITATGQRVTLRCSPRSGDLSVYWYQQSLDQGLQFLIQYYNGEERAKGNILERFSAQQFPDLHSELNLSSLELGDSALYFCASSGVANEKLFFGSGTQLSVL.